Listed below are T cell receptor beta chains from one sample, sequenced in a study of T cells after posttransplantation cyclophosphamide. Repertoires were generated with immunoSEQ multiplex PCR, while TCRdb's copy carries only in-frame clones and drops some. Seen here are about 21,000 clones, 95% to 99% observed once, and the top ten hold 0.13%. The sequencing input was naive CD8+ T cells sorted from PBMCs. These receptors all come from a man between 35 and 55 years old in good health, CMV-negative, and a related stem cell transplant donor. Both conserved end residues are part of each CDR3. D genes are given only for firm matches.

D gene	V gene	J gene	CDR3 protein	CDR3 DNA
NA	TRBV27	TRBJ1-1	CASITGTEAFF	TGTGCCAGCATCACCGGCACTGAAGCTTTCTTT
NA	TRBV4-1	TRBJ2-7	CASSQERSGSALSYEQYF	TGCGCCAGCAGCCAAGAACGGTCGGGGAGTGCCCTCTCCTACGAGCAGTACTTC
TRBD2	TRBV7-9	TRBJ2-1	CASSHSGRSYNEQFF	TGTGCCAGCAGCCATAGCGGGAGATCCTACAATGAGCAGTTCTTC
NA	TRBV14	TRBJ2-1	CASSQVTLRGDEQFF	TGTGCCAGCAGCCAAGTGACCCTCAGGGGCGATGAGCAGTTCTTC
TRBD2	TRBV29-1	TRBJ2-1	CSGAGGVSNEQFF	TGCAGCGGCGCGGGGGGGGTTTCCAATGAGCAGTTCTTC
NA	TRBV11-2	TRBJ2-2	CASSLEIAPDTGELFF	TGTGCCAGCAGCTTAGAAATCGCGCCCGACACCGGGGAGCTGTTTTTT
NA	TRBV5-4	TRBJ1-1	CASSLRGTNTEAFF	TGTGCCAGCAGCTTGAGGGGGACGAACACTGAAGCTTTCTTT
NA	TRBV19	TRBJ2-7	CASSLGGGDYEQYF	TGTGCCAGTAGCCTAGGTGGAGGAGACTACGAGCAGTACTTC
TRBD2	TRBV30	TRBJ2-2	CAWSVGGGGALFF	TGTGCCTGGAGTGTCGGGGGGGGTGGGGCGCTGTTTTTT
TRBD1	TRBV4-1	TRBJ2-7	CASSQVPGQGTYEQYF	TGCGCCAGCAGCCAAGTCCCGGGACAGGGGACTTACGAGCAGTACTTC
NA	TRBV19	TRBJ1-1	CASSMGVGNTEAFF	TGTGCCAGTAGTATGGGAGTGGGGAACACTGAAGCTTTCTTT
NA	TRBV5-5	TRBJ2-7	CASSLGGVQSSYEQYF	TGTGCCAGCAGCTTAGGGGGGGTCCAAAGCTCCTACGAGCAGTACTTC
TRBD2	TRBV9	TRBJ2-3	CASSATSGRGDTQYF	TGTGCCAGCAGCGCTACTAGCGGGAGAGGGGATACGCAGTATTTT
NA	TRBV5-1	TRBJ2-3	CASSLEGGTDTQYF	TGCGCCAGCAGCTTGGAGGGGGGCACAGATACGCAGTATTTT
TRBD1	TRBV4-3	TRBJ2-1	CASSQGTGAPNEQFF	TGCGCCAGCAGCCAAGGGACAGGGGCGCCCAATGAGCAGTTCTTC
TRBD2	TRBV6-6	TRBJ2-7	CASSLRTSVSYEQYF	TGTGCCAGCAGTCTTAGGACTAGCGTTTCCTACGAGCAGTACTTC
NA	TRBV15	TRBJ1-5	CATSRDAGGAESNQPQHF	TGTGCCACCAGCAGAGATGCGGGAGGCGCGGAAAGCAATCAGCCCCAGCATTTT
NA	TRBV4-1	TRBJ2-1	CASSKNKFYNEQFF	TGCGCCAGCAGCAAAAACAAGTTTTACAATGAGCAGTTCTTC
TRBD1	TRBV19	TRBJ2-7	CASSSGTGPYEQYF	TGTGCCAGTAGTTCCGGGACAGGGCCCTACGAGCAGTACTTC